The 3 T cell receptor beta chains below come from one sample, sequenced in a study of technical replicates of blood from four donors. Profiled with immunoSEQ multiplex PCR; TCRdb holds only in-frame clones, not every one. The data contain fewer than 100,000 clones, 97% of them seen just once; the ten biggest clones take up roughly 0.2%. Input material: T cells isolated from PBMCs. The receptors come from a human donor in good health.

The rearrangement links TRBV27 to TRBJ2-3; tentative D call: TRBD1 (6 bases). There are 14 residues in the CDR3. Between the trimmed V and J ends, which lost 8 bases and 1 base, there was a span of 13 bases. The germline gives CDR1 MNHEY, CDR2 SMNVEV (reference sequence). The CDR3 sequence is CASSPRQGTDTQYF. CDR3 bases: TGTGCCAGCTCCCCCCGACAGGGCACAGATACGCAGTATTTT.

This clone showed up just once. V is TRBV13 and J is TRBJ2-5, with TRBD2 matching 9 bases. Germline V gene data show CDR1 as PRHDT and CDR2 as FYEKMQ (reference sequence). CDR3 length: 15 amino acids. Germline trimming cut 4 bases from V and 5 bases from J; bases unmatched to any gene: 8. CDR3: CASSSLAGVRETQYF. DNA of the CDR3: TGTGCCAGCAGCTCATTAGCGGGAGTCAGGGAGACCCAGTACTTC.

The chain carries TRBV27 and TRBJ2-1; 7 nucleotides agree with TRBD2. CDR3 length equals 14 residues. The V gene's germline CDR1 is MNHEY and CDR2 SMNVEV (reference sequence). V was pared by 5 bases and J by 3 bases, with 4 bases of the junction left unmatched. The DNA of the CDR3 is TGTGCCAGCAGTCCGAGCGGGATCTACAATGAGCAGTTCTTC. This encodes CASSPSGIYNEQFF.